This T cell receptor beta chain was profiled in a study of shared clonotypes between healthy human individuals. Study outcomes and limitations: The four-donor shared clonotypes exceeded non-shared clonotypes in generation probability, with non-shared ones scoring lower. Estimated clonotype richness was generally higher in naive than memory subsets. Of the naive CD4 clonotypes, around 4.8% were shared across a handful of donors. Sequencing of the sorted subsets was shown by rarefaction to be incomplete despite large depth.

Germline CDR1 reads SGHRS; CDR2 reads YFSETQ. V shed 2 bases, J shed 6 bases, and the junction held 8 bases outside the gene matches. CDR3 length: 15 amino acids. A remark on this clone: Its target is unknown.

Repertoires were generated with immunoSEQ multiplex PCR, while TCRdb's copy carries only in-frame clones and drops some. The sample includes roughly 640,000 clones, 97% of them seen just once. The sample consisted of naive CD4+ T cells sorted from blood. Subset meaning: CD45RA+ positively selected. The chain is built from TRBV5-1 and TRBJ1-1; 9 bases match TRBD1. This TCR came from a woman in her twenties or thirties in good health. The CDR3 sequence is CASSFWDRDAAEAFF. Here the CDR3 DNA reads TGCGCCAGCAGCTTTTGGGACAGGGACGCCGCTGAAGCTTTCTTT.